This T cell receptor (beta chain) was profiled in a study of blood T cells in healthy people across ages. In each sample, at least 7 million PBMCs were isolated. Germline trimming cut 3 bases from V and 2 bases from J; bases unmatched to any gene: 10. CDR1 and CDR2 from the germline V gene are LGHDT and YNNKEL (reference sequence). There are 17 residues in the CDR3. Alongside a J-beta primer mix, a sample-barcoded 5' primer served in a second PCR lasting roughly 7 to 11 cycles. Via MiXCR, TCRdb re-called the 5' RACE reads, giving one row per CDR3 protein. The repertoire holds approximately 810,000 distinct CDR3 sequences, with about 28% as singletons. In its sample, this clonotype was seen a few times.

This receptor was taken from an elderly woman in good health. The material sequenced was blood. This sequence joins TRBV3-1 and TRBJ2-7; 10 positions agree with TRBD2. The CDR3 reads CASSQIAGGHAAYEQYF. Written as DNA, the CDR3 is TGTGCCAGCAGCCAGATAGCGGGGGGCCACGCCGCCTACGAGCAGTACTTC.